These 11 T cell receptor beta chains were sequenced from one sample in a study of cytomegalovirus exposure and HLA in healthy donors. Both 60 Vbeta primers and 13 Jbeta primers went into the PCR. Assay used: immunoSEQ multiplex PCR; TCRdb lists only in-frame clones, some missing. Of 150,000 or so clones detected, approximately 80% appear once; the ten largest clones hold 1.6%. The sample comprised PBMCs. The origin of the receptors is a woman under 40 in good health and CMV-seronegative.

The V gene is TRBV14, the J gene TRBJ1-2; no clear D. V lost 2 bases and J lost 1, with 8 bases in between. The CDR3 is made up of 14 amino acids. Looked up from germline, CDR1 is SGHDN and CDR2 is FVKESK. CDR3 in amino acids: CASSQLNINYGYTF. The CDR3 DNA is TGTGCCAGCAGCCAATTGAACATTAACTATGGCTACACCTTC.

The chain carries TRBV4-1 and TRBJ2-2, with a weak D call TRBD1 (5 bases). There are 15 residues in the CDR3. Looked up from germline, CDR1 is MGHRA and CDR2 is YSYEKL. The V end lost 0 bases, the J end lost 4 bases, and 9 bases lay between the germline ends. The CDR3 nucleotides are TGCGCCAGCAGCCAAGATCAGGGCGCCACCGGGGAGCTGTTTTTT. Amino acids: CASSQDQGATGELFF.

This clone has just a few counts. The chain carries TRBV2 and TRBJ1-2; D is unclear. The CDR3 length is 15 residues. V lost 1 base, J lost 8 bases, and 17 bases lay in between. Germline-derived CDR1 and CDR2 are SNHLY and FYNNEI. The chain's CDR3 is CASSEDREPSGGYTF. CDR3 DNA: TGTGCCAGCAGTGAAGATAGGGAGCCCTCGGGAGGCTACACCTTC.

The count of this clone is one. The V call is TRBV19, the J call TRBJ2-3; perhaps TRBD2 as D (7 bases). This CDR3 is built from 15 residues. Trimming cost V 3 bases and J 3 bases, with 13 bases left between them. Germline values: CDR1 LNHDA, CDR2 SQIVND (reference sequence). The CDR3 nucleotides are TGTGCCAGTAGTATGTGGGGGGGGCCGACAGATACGCAGTATTTT. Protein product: CASSMWGGPTDTQYF. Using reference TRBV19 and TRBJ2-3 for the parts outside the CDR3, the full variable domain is DGGITQSPKYLFRKEGQNVTLSCEQNLNHDAMYWYRQDPGQGLRLIYYSQIVNDFQKGDIAEGYSVSREKKESFPLTVTSAQKNPTAFYLCASSMWGGPTDTQYFGPGTRLTVL.

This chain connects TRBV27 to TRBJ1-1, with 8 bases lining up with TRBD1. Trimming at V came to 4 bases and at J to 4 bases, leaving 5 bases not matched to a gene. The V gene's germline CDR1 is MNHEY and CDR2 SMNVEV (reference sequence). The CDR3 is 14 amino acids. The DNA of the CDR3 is TGTGCCAGCAGTTCACAGGGGGGTGTCACTGAAGCTTTCTTT. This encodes CASSSQGGVTEAFF.

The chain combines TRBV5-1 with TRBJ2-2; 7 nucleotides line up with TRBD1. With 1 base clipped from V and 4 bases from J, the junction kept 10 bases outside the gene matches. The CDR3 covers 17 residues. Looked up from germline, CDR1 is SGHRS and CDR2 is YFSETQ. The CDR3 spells CASSLFVSGGSTGELFF. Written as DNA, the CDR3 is TGCGCCAGCAGCTTGTTCGTGTCAGGGGGTTCCACCGGGGAGCTGTTTTTT.

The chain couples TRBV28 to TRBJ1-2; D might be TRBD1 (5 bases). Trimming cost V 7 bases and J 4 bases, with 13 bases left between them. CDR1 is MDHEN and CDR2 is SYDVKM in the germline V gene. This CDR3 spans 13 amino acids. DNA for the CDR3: TGTGCCAGCACCACCCGGGGGGTCTATGGCTACACCTTC. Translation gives CASTTRGVYGYTF.

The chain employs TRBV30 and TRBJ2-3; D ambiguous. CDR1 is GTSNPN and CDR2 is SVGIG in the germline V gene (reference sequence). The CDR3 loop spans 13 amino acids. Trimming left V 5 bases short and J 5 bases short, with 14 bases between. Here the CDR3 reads CAWEAAPGDTQYF. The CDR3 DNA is TGTGCCTGGGAGGCAGCTCCGGGAGATACGCAGTATTTT.

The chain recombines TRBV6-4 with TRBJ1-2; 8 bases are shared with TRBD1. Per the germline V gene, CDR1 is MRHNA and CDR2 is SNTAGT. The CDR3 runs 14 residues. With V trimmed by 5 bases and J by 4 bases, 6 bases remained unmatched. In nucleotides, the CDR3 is TGTGCCAGCAGTCGGACCGGGACAGGCTATGGCTACACCTTC. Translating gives CASSRTGTGYGYTF.

Here the CDR3 reads CASSIAAGGTDTQYF. CDR3 DNA: TGTGCCAGTAGTATTGCGGCGGGAGGCACAGATACGCAGTATTTT. The rearrangement links TRBV19 to TRBJ2-3; the match to TRBD2 covers 7 bases. Trimming took 3 bases from V and 1 from J; bases not matched to a gene: 4. The CDR3 is 15 amino acids. The germline V gene has CDR1 LNHDA and CDR2 SQIVND (reference sequence).

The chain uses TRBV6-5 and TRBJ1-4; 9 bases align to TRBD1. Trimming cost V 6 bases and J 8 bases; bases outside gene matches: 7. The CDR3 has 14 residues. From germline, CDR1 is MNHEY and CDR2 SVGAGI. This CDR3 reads CASRSGQGNEKLFF. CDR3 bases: TGTGCCAGCAGGTCGGGACAGGGTAACGAAAAACTGTTTTTT.